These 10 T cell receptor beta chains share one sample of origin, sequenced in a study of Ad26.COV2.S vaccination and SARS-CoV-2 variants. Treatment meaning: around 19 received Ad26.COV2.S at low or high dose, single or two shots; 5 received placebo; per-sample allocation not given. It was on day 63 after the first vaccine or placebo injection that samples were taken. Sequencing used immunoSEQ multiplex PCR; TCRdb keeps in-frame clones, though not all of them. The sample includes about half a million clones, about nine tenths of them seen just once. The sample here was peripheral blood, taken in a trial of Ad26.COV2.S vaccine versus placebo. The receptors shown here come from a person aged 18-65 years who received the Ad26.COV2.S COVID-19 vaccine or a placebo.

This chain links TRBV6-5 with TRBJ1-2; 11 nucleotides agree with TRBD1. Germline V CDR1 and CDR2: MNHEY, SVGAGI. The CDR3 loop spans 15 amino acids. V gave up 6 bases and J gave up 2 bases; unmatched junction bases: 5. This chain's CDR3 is CASSKWDRGNYGYTF. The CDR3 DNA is TGTGCCAGCAGCAAATGGGACAGGGGGAACTATGGCTACACCTTC.

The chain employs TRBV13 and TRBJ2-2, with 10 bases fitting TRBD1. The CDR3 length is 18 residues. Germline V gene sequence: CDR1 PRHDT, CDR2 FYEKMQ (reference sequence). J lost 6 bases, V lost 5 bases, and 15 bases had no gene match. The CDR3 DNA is TGTGCCAGCAGCCCCTGGGGACAGGGGTCCCGAACGGCCGGGGAGCTGTTTTTT. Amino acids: CASSPWGQGSRTAGELFF.

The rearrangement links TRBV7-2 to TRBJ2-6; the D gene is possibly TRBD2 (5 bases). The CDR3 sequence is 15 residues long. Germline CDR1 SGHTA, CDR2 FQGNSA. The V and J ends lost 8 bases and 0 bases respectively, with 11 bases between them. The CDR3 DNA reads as TGTGCCAGCGGGTACGGAGGCTCTGGGGCCAACGTCCTGACTTTC. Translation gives CASGYGGSGANVLTF.

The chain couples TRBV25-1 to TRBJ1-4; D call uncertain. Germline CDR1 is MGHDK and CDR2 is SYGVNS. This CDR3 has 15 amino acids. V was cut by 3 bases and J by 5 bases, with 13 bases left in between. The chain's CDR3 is CASSDTRRGNEKLFF. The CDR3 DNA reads TGTGCCAGCAGTGATACCCGAAGAGGAAATGAAAAACTGTTTTTT.

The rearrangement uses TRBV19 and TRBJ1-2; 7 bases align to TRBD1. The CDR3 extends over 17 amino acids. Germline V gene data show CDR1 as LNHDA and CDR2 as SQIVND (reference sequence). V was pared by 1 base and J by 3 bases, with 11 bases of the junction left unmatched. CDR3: CASSIAFSGTVDYGYTF. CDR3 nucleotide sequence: TGTGCCAGTAGTATAGCGTTCTCGGGGACAGTGGACTATGGCTACACCTTC.

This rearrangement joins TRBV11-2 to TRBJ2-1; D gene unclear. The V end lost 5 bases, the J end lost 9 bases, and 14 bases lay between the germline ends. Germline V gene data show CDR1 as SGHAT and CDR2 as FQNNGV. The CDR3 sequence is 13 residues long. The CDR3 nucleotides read TGTGCCAGCAGCCCGAGTCCCGGGCGTGAGCAGTTCTTC. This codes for CASSPSPGREQFF. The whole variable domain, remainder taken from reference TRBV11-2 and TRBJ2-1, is EAGVAQSPRYKIIEKRQSVAFWCNPISGHATLYWYQQILGQGPKLLIQFQNNGVVDDSQLPKDRFSAERLKGVDSTLKIQPAKLEDSAVYLCASSPSPGREQFFGPGTRLTVL.

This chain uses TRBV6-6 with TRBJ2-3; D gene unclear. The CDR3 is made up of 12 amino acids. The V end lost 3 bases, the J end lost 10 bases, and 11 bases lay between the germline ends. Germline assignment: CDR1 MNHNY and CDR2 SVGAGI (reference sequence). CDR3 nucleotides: TGTGCCAGCAGTTATTCCCCGGTTTCGCAGTATTTT. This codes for CASSYSPVSQYF.

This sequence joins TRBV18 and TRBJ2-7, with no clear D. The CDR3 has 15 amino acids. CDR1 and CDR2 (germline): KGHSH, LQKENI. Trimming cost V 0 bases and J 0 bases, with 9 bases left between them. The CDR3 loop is CASSPPRIGSYEQYF. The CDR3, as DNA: TGTGCCAGCTCACCACCGAGGATAGGCTCCTACGAGCAGTACTTC.

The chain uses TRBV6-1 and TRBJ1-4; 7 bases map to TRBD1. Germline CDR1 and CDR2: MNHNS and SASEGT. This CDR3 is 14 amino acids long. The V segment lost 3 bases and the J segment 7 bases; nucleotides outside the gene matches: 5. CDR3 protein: CASSDGTETEKLFF. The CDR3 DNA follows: TGTGCCAGCAGTGACGGGACAGAGACTGAAAAACTGTTTTTT.

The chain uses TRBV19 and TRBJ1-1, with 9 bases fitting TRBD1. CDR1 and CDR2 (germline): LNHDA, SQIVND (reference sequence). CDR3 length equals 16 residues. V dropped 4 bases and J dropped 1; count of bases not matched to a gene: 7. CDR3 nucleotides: TGTGCCAGTAGTACGACCGGGACAGGGAGGAACACTGAAGCTTTCTTT. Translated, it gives CASSTTGTGRNTEAFF.